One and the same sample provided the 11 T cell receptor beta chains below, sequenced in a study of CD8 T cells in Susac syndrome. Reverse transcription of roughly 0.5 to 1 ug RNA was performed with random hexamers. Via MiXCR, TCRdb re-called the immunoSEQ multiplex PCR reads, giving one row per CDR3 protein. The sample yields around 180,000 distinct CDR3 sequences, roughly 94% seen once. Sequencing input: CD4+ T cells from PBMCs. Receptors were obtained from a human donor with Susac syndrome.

CDR3 in DNA: TGTGCCAGTGCCGGGACAGGGGGTATTGGCTACACCTTC. It is translated as CASAGTGGIGYTF. The rearrangement links TRBV13 to TRBJ1-2, with TRBD1 matching over 11 bases. The CDR3 runs 13 residues. With 9 bases clipped from V and 7 bases from J, the junction kept 7 bases outside the gene matches. In germline, CDR1 is PRHDT, CDR2 FYEKMQ (reference sequence).

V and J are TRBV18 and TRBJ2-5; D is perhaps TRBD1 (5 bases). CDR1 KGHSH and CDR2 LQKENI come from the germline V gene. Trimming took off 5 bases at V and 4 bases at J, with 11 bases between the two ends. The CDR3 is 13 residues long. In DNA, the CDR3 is TGTGCCAGCTCATGGGGCCCTCGAGAGACCCAGTACTTC. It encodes CASSWGPRETQYF.

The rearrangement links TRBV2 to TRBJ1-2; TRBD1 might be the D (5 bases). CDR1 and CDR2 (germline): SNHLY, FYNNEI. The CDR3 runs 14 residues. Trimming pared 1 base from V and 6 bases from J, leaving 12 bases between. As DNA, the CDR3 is TGTGCCAGCAGTGAAGGGCTAGGGGCGGATGGCTACACCTTC. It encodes CASSEGLGADGYTF.

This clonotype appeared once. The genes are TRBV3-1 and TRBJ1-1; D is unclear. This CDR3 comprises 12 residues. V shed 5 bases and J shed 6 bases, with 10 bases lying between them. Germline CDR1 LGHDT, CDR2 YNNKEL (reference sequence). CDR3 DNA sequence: TGTGCCAGCAGCTCTAGATCGGCTGAAGCTTTCTTT. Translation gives CASSSRSAEAFF.

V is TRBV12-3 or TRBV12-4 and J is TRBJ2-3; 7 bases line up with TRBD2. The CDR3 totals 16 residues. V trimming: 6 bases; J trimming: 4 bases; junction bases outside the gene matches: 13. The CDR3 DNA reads TGTGCCAGCAGCAGAGGTTCCGGGACTACCCCAGATACGCAGTATTTT. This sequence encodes CASSRGSGTTPDTQYF.

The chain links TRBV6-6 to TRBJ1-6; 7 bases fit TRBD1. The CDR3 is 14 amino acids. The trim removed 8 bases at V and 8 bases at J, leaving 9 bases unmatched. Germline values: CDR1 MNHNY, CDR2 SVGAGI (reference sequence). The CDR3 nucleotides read TGTGCCAGCTCCCGACAGGGAAGGGATTCACCCCTCCACTTT. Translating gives CASSRQGRDSPLHF.

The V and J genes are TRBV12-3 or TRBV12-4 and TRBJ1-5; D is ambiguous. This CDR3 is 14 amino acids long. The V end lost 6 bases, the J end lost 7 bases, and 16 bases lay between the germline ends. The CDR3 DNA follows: TGTGCCAGCAGAGGGAAGAGTGGAGGCCAGCCCCAGCATTTT. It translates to CASRGKSGGQPQHF.

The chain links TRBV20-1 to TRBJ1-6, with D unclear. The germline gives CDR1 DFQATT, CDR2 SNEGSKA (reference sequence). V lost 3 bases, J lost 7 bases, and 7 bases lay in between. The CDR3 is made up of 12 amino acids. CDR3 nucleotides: TGCAGTGCTAGCTTGGGGAATTCACCCCTCCACTTT. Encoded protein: CSASLGNSPLHF.

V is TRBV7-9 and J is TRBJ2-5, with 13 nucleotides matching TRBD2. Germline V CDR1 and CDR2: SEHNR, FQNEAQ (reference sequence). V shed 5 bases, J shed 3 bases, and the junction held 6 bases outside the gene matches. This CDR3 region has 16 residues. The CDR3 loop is CASSLTSGGDEETQYF. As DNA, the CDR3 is TGTGCCAGCAGCCTCACTAGCGGGGGGGACGAAGAGACCCAGTACTTC.

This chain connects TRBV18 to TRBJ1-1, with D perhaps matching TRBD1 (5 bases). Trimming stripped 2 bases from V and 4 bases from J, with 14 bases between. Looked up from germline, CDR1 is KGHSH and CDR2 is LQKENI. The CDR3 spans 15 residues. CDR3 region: CASSPKAGLATEAFF. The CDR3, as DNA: TGTGCCAGCTCACCAAAAGCAGGGTTGGCCACTGAAGCTTTCTTT.

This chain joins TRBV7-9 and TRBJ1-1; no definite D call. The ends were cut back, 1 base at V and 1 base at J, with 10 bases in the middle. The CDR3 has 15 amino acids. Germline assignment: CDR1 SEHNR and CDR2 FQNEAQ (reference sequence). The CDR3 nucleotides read TGTGCCAGCAGCTTAGGGGGTGATCCGAACACTGAAGCTTTCTTT. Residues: CASSLGGDPNTEAFF.